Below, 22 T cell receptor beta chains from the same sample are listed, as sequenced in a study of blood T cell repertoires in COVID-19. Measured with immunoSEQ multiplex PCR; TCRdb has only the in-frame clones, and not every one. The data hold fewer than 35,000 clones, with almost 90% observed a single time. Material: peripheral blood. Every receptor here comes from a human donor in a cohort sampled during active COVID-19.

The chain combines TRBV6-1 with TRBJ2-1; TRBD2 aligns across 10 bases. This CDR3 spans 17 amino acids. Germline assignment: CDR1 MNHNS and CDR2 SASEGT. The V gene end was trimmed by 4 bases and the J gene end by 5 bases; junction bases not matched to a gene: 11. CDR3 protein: CASSGGVRTSGNNEQFF. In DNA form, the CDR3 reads TGTGCCAGCAGTGGGGGAGTGCGGACTAGCGGAAACAATGAGCAGTTCTTC.

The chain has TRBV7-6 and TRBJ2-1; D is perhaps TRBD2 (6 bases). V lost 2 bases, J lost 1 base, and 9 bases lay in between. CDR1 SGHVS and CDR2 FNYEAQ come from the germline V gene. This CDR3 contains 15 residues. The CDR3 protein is CASSLTGGSYNEQFF. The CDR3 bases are TGTGCCAGCAGCTTAACCGGGGGTTCCTACAATGAGCAGTTCTTC.

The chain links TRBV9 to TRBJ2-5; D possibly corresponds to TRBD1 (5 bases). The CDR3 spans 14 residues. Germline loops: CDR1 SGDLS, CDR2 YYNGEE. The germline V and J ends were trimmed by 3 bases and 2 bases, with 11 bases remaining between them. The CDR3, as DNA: TGTGCCAGCAGCGACGACAGAGGACAAGAGACCCAGTACTTC. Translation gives CASSDDRGQETQYF.

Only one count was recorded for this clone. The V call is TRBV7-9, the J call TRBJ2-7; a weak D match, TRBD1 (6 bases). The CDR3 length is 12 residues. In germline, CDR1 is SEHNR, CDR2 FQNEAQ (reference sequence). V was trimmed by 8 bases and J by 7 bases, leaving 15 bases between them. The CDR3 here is CASLKQGQEQYF. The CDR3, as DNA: TGTGCCAGCCTGAAACAGGGTCAAGAGCAGTACTTC.

For the CDR3, the DNA is TGTGCCAGCTCGCCTCTGACAGGGATAGAAGCTTTCTTT. Amino acids: CASSPLTGIEAFF. J is TRBJ1-1 and V is TRBV18, with TRBD1 matching 7 bases. The trim removed 6 bases at V and 8 bases at J, leaving 9 bases unmatched. Germline lookup yields CDR1 KGHSH and CDR2 LQKENI. This CDR3 is 13 amino acids long. Supplemented by reference TRBV18 and TRBJ1-1, the full variable domain reads NAGVMQNPRHLVRRRGQEARLRCSPMKGHSHVYWYRQLPEEGLKFMVYLQKENIIDESGMPKERFSAEFPKEGPSILRIQQVVRGDSAAYFCASSPLTGIEAFFGQGTRLTVV.

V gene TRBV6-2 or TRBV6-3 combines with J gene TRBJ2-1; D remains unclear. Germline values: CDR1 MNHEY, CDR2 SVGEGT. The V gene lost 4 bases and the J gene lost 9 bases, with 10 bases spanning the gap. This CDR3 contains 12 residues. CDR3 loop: CASSLYSGEQFF. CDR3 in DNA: TGTGCCAGCAGTTTGTATAGTGGTGAGCAGTTCTTC.

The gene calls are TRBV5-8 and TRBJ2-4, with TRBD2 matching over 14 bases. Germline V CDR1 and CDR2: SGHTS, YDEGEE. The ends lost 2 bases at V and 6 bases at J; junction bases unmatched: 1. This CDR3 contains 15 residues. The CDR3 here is CASSFGLAGGNIQYF. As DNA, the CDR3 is TGTGCCAGCAGCTTCGGACTAGCGGGAGGAAACATTCAGTACTTC.

The CDR3 DNA reads as TGTGCCAGCAGTTCCGGGACAGTAGAGACCCAGTACTTC. Its protein is CASSSGTVETQYF. This chain links TRBV5-6 with TRBJ2-5, with 7 bases aligning to TRBD1. The germline gives CDR1 SGHDT, CDR2 YYEEEE. The junction had 5 bases not matched to a gene; V was cut back by 5 bases and J by 4 bases. The CDR3 extends over 13 amino acids. Drawing the rest from reference TRBV5-6 and TRBJ2-5, the complete variable domain is DAGVTQSPTHLIKTRGQQVTLRCSPKSGHDTVSWYQQALGQGPQFIFQYYEEEERQRGNFPDRFSGHQFPNYSSELNVNALLLGDSALYLCASSSGTVETQYFGPGTRLLVL.

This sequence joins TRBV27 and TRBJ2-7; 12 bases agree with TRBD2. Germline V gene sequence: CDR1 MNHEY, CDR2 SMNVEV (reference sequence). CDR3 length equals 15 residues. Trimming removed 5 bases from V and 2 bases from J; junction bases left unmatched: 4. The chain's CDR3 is CASSRGLAGTYEQYF. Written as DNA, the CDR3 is TGTGCCAGCAGTAGAGGACTAGCGGGGACCTACGAGCAGTACTTC.

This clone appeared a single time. The CDR3 spells CASSQGADRPQHF. The CDR3 DNA follows: TGTGCCAGCAGCCAAGGGGCAGATCGGCCCCAGCATTTT. This rearrangement joins TRBV3-1 (or the pseudogene TRBV3-2) to TRBJ1-5; D not resolved. The V gene's germline CDR1 is LGHDT and CDR2 YNNKEL (reference sequence). The CDR3 contains 13 residues. Trimming removed 1 base at V and 9 bases at J, with 10 bases between.

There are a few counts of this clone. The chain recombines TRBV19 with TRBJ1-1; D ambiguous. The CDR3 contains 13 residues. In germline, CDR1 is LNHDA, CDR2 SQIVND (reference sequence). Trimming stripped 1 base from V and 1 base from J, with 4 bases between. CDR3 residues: CASSIVQNTEAFF. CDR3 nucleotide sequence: TGTGCCAGTAGTATAGTCCAGAACACTGAAGCTTTCTTT.

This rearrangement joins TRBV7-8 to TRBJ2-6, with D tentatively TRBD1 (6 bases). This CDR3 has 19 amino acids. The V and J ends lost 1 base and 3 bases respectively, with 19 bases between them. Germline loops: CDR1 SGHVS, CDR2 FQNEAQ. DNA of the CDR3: TGTGCCAGCAGCTTAGGTCAACTAGTGGGACAACGTGGGGCCAACGTCCTGACTTTC. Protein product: CASSLGQLVGQRGANVLTF.

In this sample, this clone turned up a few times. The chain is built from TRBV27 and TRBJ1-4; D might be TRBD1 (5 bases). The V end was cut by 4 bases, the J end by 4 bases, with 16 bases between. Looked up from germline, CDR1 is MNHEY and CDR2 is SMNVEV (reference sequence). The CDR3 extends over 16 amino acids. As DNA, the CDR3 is TGTGCCAGCAGTTCATTAAGGGGTGGTAGTAATGAAAAACTGTTTTTT. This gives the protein CASSSLRGGSNEKLFF.

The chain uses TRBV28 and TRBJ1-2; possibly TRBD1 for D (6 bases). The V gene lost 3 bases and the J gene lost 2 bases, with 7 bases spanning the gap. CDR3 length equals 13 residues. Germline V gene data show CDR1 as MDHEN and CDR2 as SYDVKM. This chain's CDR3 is CASSFDRNYGYTF. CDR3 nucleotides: TGTGCCAGCAGTTTTGACAGGAACTATGGCTACACCTTC.

The CDR3 DNA follows: TGTGCCAGCACGAAATCTGGGACAGGGGATTTTGGCTACACCTTC. Translation gives CASTKSGTGDFGYTF. V usage is TRBV25-1 and J usage is TRBJ1-2; 10 positions match TRBD1. From germline, CDR1 is MGHDK and CDR2 SYGVNS. CDR3 length equals 15 residues. V gave up 7 bases and J gave up 7 bases; unmatched junction bases: 12.

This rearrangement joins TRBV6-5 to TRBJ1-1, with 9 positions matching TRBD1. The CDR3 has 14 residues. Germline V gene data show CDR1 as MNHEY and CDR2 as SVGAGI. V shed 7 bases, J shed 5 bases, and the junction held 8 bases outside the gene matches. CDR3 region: CASMTGGPTTEAFF. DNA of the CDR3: TGTGCCAGCATGACAGGGGGGCCCACAACTGAAGCTTTCTTT.

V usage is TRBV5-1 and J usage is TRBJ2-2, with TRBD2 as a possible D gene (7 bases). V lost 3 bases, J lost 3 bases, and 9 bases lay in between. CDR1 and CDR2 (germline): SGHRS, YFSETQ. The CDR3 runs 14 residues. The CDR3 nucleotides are TGCGCCAGCAGCTCGGGGGGCCACACCGGGGAGCTGTTTTTT. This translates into CASSSGGHTGELFF.

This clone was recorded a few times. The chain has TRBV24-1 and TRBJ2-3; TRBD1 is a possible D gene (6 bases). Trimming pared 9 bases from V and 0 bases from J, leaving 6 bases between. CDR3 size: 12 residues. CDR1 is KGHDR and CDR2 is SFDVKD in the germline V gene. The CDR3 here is CATGGSTDTQYF. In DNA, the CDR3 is TGTGCCACCGGGGGCAGCACAGATACGCAGTATTTT.

In DNA, the CDR3 is TGTGCCAGTAGTATCGGGACAGGGTTCGGAGAGACCCAGTACTTC. It translates to CASSIGTGFGETQYF. The rearrangement links TRBV19 to TRBJ2-5; TRBD1 aligns across 9 bases. The V and J ends lost 3 bases and 4 bases, in that order; junction bases with no gene match: 6. Germline values: CDR1 LNHDA, CDR2 SQIVND (reference sequence). The CDR3 extends over 15 amino acids.

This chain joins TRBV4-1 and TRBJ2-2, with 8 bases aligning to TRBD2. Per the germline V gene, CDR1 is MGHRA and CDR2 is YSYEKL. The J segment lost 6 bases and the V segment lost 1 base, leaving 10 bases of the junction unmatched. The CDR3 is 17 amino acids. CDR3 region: CASSQAGGRIGPGELFF. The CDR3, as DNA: TGCGCCAGCAGCCAAGCCGGCGGGAGGATAGGGCCCGGGGAGCTGTTTTTT.

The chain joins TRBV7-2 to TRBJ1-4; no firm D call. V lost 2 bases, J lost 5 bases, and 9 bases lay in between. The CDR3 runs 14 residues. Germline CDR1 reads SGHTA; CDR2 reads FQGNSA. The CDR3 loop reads CASSLSVANEKLFF. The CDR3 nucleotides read TGTGCCAGCAGCTTATCGGTAGCAAATGAAAAACTGTTTTTT.

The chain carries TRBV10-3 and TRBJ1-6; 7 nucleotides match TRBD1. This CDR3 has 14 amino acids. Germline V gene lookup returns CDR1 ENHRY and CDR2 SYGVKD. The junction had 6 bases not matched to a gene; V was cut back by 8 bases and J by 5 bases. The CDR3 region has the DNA TGTGCCATCTCGCTGGGACAGAATAATTCACCCCTCCACTTT. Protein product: CAISLGQNNSPLHF.